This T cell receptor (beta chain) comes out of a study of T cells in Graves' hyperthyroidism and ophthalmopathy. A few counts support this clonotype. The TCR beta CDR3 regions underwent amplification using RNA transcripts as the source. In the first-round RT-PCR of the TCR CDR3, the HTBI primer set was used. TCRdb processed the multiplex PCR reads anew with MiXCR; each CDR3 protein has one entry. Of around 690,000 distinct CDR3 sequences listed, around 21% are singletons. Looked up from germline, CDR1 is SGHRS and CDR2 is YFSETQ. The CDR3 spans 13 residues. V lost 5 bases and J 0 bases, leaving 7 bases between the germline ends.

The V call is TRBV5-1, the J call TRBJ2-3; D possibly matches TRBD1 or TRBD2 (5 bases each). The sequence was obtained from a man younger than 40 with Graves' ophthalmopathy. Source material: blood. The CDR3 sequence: CASRGVSTDTQYF. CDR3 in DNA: TGCGCCAGCAGGGGGGTTAGCACAGATACGCAGTATTTT.